Listed below are T cell receptor beta chains from one sample, sequenced in a study of shared clonotypes between healthy human individuals. Measured with immunoSEQ multiplex PCR; TCRdb has only the in-frame clones, and not every one. The sample has about 1.1 million clones; around three quarters are singletons. Material for sequencing was memory CD4+ T cells from PBMCs. The receptors derive from a man in his late teens or twenties in good health. Some clones in this sample may be carry-over from other donors' samples. CDR3s include the opening cysteine and the closing phenylalanine or tryptophan. A D gene is named only where the DNA matches it firmly. Size values are once, few and many counts, or a class for expanded clones, and some rows have none.

D gene	clone size	V gene	J gene	CDR3 protein	CDR3 DNA
.	.	TRBV5-6	TRBJ2-7	CASSPGGATLESEQYF	TGTGCCAGCAGCCCTGGGGGGGCGACACTCGAGAGCGAGCAGTACTTC
.	.	TRBV14	TRBJ2-3	CASSPLGDTDTQYF	TGTGCCAGCAGCCCCCTTGGGGACACAGATACGCAGTATTTT
.	few	TRBV30	TRBJ1-1	CAWSAPYVEAFF	TGTGCCTGGAGTGCCCCTTATGTAGAAGCTTTCTTT
TRBD2	.	TRBV7-2	TRBJ2-1	CASSLALAGGHNEQFF	TGTGCCAGCAGCTTAGCCCTAGCGGGAGGGCACAATGAGCAGTTCTTC
.	.	TRBV5-1	TRBJ2-7	CASSLGPPPSYEQYF	TGCGCCAGCAGCCTTGGCCCTCCCCCCTCCTACGAGCAGTACTTC
TRBD2	.	TRBV5-1	TRBJ2-1	CASSLAGGGYNEQFF	TGCGCCAGCAGCTTGGCGGGCGGGGGGTACAATGAGCAGTTCTTC
.	.	TRBV5-1	TRBJ1-1	CASSLDGRNTEAFF	TGCGCCAGCAGCTTGGATGGTCGGAACACTGAAGCTTTCTTT
.	once	TRBV7-9	TRBJ2-7	CASSVSGTTYEQYF	TGTGCCAGCAGCGTCTCCGGGACAACTTACGAGCAGTACTTC
TRBD1	.	TRBV27	TRBJ2-4	CASSPKYPGQIAKNIQYF	TGTGCCAGCAGTCCAAAATACCCGGGACAGATAGCCAAAAACATTCAGTACTTC
TRBD1	.	TRBV27	TRBJ2-7	CASKISRDRDTGEQYF	TGTGCCAGCAAGATCAGCCGGGACAGGGATACAGGCGAGCAGTACTTC
TRBD2	few	TRBV28	TRBJ2-3	CASSPGTSGRYTDTQYF	TGTGCCAGCAGCCCAGGGACTAGCGGGAGATACACAGATACGCAGTATTTT
.	.	TRBV2	TRBJ1-3	CASSFTDGSGNTIYF	TGTGCCAGCAGCTTCACAGACGGCTCTGGAAACACCATATATTTT
TRBD2	few	TRBV6-1	TRBJ2-3	CASSAQVAGGPGTDTQYF	TGTGCCAGCAGTGCCCAGGTAGCGGGAGGGCCGGGTACAGATACGCAGTATTTT
.	.	TRBV19	TRBJ1-1	CASRVFPDSRDTEAFF	TGTGCCAGTAGAGTATTCCCGGACAGTCGGGACACTGAAGCTTTCTTT
.	.	TRBV6-5	TRBJ2-7	CASSLTGNEQYF	TGTGCCAGCAGCTTAACAGGGAACGAGCAGTACTTC
.	.	TRBV5-5	TRBJ2-5	CASSRRQVTVETQYF	TGTGCCAGCAGCCGTCGACAGGTCACAGTGGAGACCCAGTACTTC
.	.	TRBV7-3	TRBJ2-1	CASSSTGTLRHEQFF	TGTGCCAGCAGCTCCACAGGGACCCTCAGACATGAGCAGTTCTTC
TRBD1	.	TRBV4-2	TRBJ2-7	CASSQGVPGQFYEQYF	TGTGCCAGCAGCCAAGGGGTCCCGGGACAGTTCTACGAGCAGTACTTC
.	.	TRBV7-9	TRBJ1-5	CASSPSSNQPQHF	TGTGCCAGCAGCCCTTCTAGCAATCAGCCCCAGCATTTT
.	once	TRBV6-5	TRBJ1-1	CASSYRGRRNTEAFF	TGTGCCAGCAGTTACAGGGGCCGGAGAAACACTGAAGCTTTCTTT
.	.	TRBV27	TRBJ1-6	CASSFLPSSYNSPLHF	TGTGCCAGCAGTTTCTTACCGAGCTCCTATAATTCACCCCTCCACTTT
.	few	TRBV27	TRBJ1-1	CASSSGNTEAFF	TGTGCCAGCAGCTCGGGGAACACTGAAGCTTTCTTT
.	.	TRBV20-1	TRBJ2-1	CSAAMNNEQFF	TGCAGTGCGGCCATGAACAATGAGCAGTTCTTC
TRBD1	.	TRBV28	TRBJ2-7	CASSLAGTGTYEQYF	TGTGCCAGCAGTTTGGCCGGGACAGGGACCTACGAGCAGTACTTC
.	.	TRBV7-2	TRBJ2-1	CASSKAWNEQFF	TGTGCCAGCAGCAAAGCCTGGAATGAGCAGTTCTTC
.	.	TRBV5-1	TRBJ1-4	CASSLGGLRTNEKLFF	TGCGCCAGCAGCTTGGGGGGGTTGAGGACTAATGAAAAACTGTTTTTT
.	.	TRBV28	TRBJ1-1	CASSLDPGNTEAFF	TGTGCCAGCAGTTTAGACCCAGGGAACACTGAAGCTTTCTTT
.	.	TRBV18	TRBJ2-2	CASSRGAAGTGELFF	TGTGCCAGCTCAAGAGGGGCCGCGGGCACCGGGGAGCTGTTTTTT
TRBD1	once	TRBV5-1	TRBJ1-3	CASSLNRGRTGNTIYF	TGCGCCAGCAGCTTAAACAGGGGGCGCACCGGAAACACCATATATTTT
.	.	TRBV29-1	TRBJ1-2	CSVAASSYGYTF	TGCAGCGTTGCGGCCAGTTCCTATGGCTACACCTTC
TRBD1	.	TRBV9	TRBJ2-6	CASSLRDRVYSGANVLTF	TGTGCCAGCAGCCTCCGGGACAGGGTCTATTCTGGGGCCAACGTCCTGACTTTC
.	.	TRBV7-2	TRBJ1-3	CASSPQVYSGNTIYF	TGTGCCAGCAGCCCACAGGTCTACTCTGGAAACACCATATATTTT
TRBD2	.	TRBV7-8	TRBJ2-7	CASSLVLGLAGAYEQYF	TGTGCCAGCAGCTTAGTGCTGGGGCTAGCGGGGGCCTACGAGCAGTACTTC
.	.	TRBV18	TRBJ1-4	CASSLTGDGEKLFF	TGTGCCAGCTCCCTCACGGGGGATGGTGAAAAACTGTTTTTT
TRBD2	many	TRBV4-1	TRBJ2-2	CASSRPGLAGAGELFF	TGCGCCAGCAGCCGCCCGGGACTAGCGGGAGCCGGGGAGCTGTTTTTT
.	.	TRBV10-1	TRBJ2-2	CASSESARAYTGELFF	TGCGCCAGCAGTGAGTCAGCGCGGGCTTACACCGGGGAGCTGTTTTTT
TRBD2	.	TRBV11-1	TRBJ2-7	CASRLGLAGGYEQYF	TGTGCCAGCAGACTGGGACTAGCGGGAGGCTACGAGCAGTACTTC
.	.	TRBV27	TRBJ1-3	CASSPYQGNTIYF	TGTGCCAGCAGTCCTTACCAGGGAAACACCATATATTTT
.	.	TRBV11-1	TRBJ2-1	CASSLEGGTTYNEQFF	TGTGCCAGCAGCTTAGAGGGCGGAACAACCTACAATGAGCAGTTCTTC
.	.	TRBV28	TRBJ2-3	CASSSPRVAELRDTQYF	TGTGCCAGCAGTTCCCCCCGGGTAGCAGAACTCAGAGATACGCAGTATTTT
TRBD1	few	TRBV5-1	TRBJ1-1	CASSSGQQLMNTEAFF	TGCGCCAGCAGCTCGGGACAGCAACTCATGAACACTGAAGCTTTCTTT
TRBD1	.	TRBV5-1	TRBJ2-5	CASSRRGQGVEETQYF	TGCGCCAGCAGCCGACGAGGACAGGGGGTGGAAGAGACCCAGTACTTC
TRBD2	.	TRBV5-1	TRBJ2-3	CASSPQAGLTDTQYF	TGCGCCAGCAGCCCGCAAGCGGGATTGACAGATACGCAGTATTTT
.	.	TRBV7-2	TRBJ1-2	CASSPLGIRDYGYTF	TGTGCCAGCAGCCCCCTTGGGATTAGGGACTATGGCTACACCTTC
.	.	TRBV18	TRBJ2-5	CASSPQGSQETQYF	TGTGCCAGCTCACCACAGGGTAGTCAAGAGACCCAGTACTTC
TRBD2	.	TRBV4-2	TRBJ2-3	CASSQGPSGGKGADTQYF	TGTGCCAGCAGCCAAGGACCTAGCGGGGGGAAAGGCGCAGATACGCAGTATTTT
.	.	TRBV7-3	TRBJ1-2	CASSLYRDNGYTF	TGTGCCAGCAGCTTATACAGGGATAATGGCTACACCTTC
.	.	TRBV7-9	TRBJ1-1	CASSTQQGMNTEAFF	TGTGCCAGCAGCACCCAGCAGGGGATGAACACTGAAGCTTTCTTT
TRBD1	.	TRBV5-6	TRBJ1-6	CASSSGTALGNSPLHF	TGTGCCAGCAGCTCTGGGACAGCACTCGGTAATTCACCCCTCCACTTT
TRBD1	.	TRBV28	TRBJ1-2	CASSGQGGYYGYTF	TGTGCCAGCTCAGGACAGGGGGGGTACTATGGCTACACCTTC
.	.	TRBV9	TRBJ2-5	CASSLTGNKETQYF	TGTGCCAGCAGCTTGACCGGGAATAAAGAGACCCAGTACTTC
.	.	TRBV9	TRBJ2-7	CASSVDGWYEQYF	TGTGCCAGCAGCGTAGACGGGTGGTACGAGCAGTACTTC
.	once	TRBV19	TRBJ1-2	CATRDRGSYGYTF	TGTGCCACCCGGGACCGAGGTTCTTATGGCTACACCTTC
TRBD2	.	TRBV2	TRBJ2-2	CASWGGRLTGELFF	TGCGCCAGCTGGGGCGGGAGGTTAACCGGGGAGCTGTTTTTT
TRBD2	.	TRBV7-2	TRBJ2-7	CASSSSGTSFYEQYF	TGTGCCAGCAGCTCGTCCGGGACTAGCTTTTACGAGCAGTACTTC